The 3 T cell receptor beta chains in this list originate from one sample, sequenced in a study of T cells expressing NK-cell markers (dated by TCRdb to the early 2020s). Library method: 5' RACE. Sequencing took place on an Illumina HiSeq 2000. TCRdb reprocessed the public reads and reports one entry per CDR3 protein sequence, without DNA. This sample's table has entries for 550,000 to 600,000 distinct CDR3 sequences. The ten largest clones capture under 4.5% of the sample. The sequencing input was blood T cells: a sorted CD56 or NKG2C T cell subset, CD4+ or CD8+ T cells, or bulk PBMC T cells (not recorded which). All receptors derive from a man between 18 and 29 years old in good health. Donor details come from another sample of the same person, matched by shared clones.

This rearrangement joins TRBV27 to TRBJ2-2; TCRdb returns TRBD1, unconfirmable since there is no DNA. CDR3 length: 14 residues. Germline V lookup: CDR1 MNHEY, CDR2 SMNVEV (reference sequence). The CDR3 sequence is CASSARGVTGELFF.

CDR3 region: CASSTYQGNQETQYF. The V gene is TRBV7-9, the J gene TRBJ2-5; TCRdb gives TRBD1 as the D gene, but with no DNA this cannot be confirmed. There are 15 residues in the CDR3. CDR1 SEHNR and CDR2 FQNEAQ come from the germline V gene (reference sequence).

The J gene is TRBJ1-3, the V gene TRBV5-6. The length of the CDR3 is 13 residues. Looked up from germline, CDR1 is SGHDT and CDR2 is YYEEEE. The CDR3 sequence is CASSSKAGNTIYF.